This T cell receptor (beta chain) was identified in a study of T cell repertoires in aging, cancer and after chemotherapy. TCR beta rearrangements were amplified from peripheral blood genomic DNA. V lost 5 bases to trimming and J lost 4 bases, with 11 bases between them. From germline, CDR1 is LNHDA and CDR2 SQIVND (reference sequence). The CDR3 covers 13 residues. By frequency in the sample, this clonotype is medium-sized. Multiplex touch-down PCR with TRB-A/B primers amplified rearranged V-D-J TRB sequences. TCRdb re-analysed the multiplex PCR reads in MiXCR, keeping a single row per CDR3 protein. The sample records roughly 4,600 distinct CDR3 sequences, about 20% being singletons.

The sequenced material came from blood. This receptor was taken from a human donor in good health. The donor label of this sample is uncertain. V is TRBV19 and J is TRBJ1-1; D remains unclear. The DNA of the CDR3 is TGTGCCAGTAGTGGCGTGACGGGCACTGAAGCTTTCTTT. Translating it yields CASSGVTGTEAFF. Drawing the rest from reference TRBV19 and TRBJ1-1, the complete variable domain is DGGITQSPKYLFRKEGQNVTLSCEQNLNHDAMYWYRQDPGQGLRLIYYSQIVNDFQKGDIAEGYSVSREKKESFPLTVTSAQKNPTAFYLCASSGVTGTEAFFGQGTRLTVV.